Sequencing of this TCR beta chain was carried out in a study of cytomegalovirus exposure and HLA in healthy donors. Study-wide results and limits: A list of 150 or so TCR beta chains associated with cytomegalovirus was given.

Trimming left V 1 base short and J 4 bases short, with 7 bases between. CDR1 is SEHNR, CDR2 FQNEAQ, per germline (reference sequence). The CDR3 sequence is 13 residues long. This clone was seen a single time. Its antigen is not identified. This PCR relied on a set of 60 Vbeta primers and 13 Jbeta primers. As originally analysed: Tens of millions of unique TCR beta chains, roughly 11 million shared, were counted in a later analysis. Produced via immunoSEQ multiplex PCR; TCRdb's table is partial and in-frame only. V, J and clone size were drawn from that table, and D and trimming were deduced from the DNA. The sample holds 75,000 to 90,000 clones, roughly 80% seen once.

This receptor was obtained from a woman aged 40 to 50 in good health and CMV-seropositive. Sequencing was done on a sample of PBMCs. The rearrangement joins TRBV7-9 to TRBJ1-2, with D perhaps matching TRBD1 (6 bases). CDR3 sequence (DNA): TGTGCCAGCAGCTTAGGGGGGCCCTATGGCTACACCTTC. Encoded protein: CASSLGGPYGYTF.